This T cell receptor beta chain was retrieved from a study of T cell changes during pregnancy in multiple sclerosis. Looked up from germline, CDR1 is SGHTA and CDR2 is FQGTGA. V shed 1 base and J 7 bases; nucleotides not matched to a gene: 11. CDR3 length: 17 amino acids. Method: immunoSEQ multiplex PCR; TCRdb's copy keeps in-frame clones and lacks some. The sample records about 77,000 clones, approximately 94% being singletons. The clonotype originates from a female donor in good health, enrolled as a control in a pregnancy study. The chain combines TRBV7-3 with TRBJ2-1; 9 nucleotides agree with TRBD2. Here the sequenced sample was peripheral blood, taken after pregnancy. CDR3 nucleotides: TGTGCCAGCAGCTTAAACGCCGGTCGGCGGGGGGGTAATGAGCAGTTCTTC. This translates into CASSLNAGRRGGNEQFF.